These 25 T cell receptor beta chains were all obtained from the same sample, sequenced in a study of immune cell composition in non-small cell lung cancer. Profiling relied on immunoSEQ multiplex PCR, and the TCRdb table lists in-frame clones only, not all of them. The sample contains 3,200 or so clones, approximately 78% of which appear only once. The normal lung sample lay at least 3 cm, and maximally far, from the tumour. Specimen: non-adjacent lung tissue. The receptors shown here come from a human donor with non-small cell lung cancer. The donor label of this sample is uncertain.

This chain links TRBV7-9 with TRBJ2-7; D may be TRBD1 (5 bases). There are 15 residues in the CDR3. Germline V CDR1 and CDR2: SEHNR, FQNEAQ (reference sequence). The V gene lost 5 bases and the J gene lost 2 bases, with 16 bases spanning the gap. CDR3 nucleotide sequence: TGTGCCAGCAGCCAAGGACATTCTGAACCCTACGAGCAGTACTTC. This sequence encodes CASSQGHSEPYEQYF.

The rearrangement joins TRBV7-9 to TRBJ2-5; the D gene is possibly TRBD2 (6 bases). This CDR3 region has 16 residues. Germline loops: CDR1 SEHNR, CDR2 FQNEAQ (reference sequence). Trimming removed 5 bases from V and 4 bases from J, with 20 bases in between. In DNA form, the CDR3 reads TGTGCCAGCAGCCCCCCCATGATGGGGGGAGGAGAGACCCAGTACTTC. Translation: CASSPPMMGGGETQYF. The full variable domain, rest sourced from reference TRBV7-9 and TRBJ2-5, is DTGVSQNPRHKITKRGQNVTFRCDPISEHNRLYWYRQTLGQGPEFLTYFQNEAQLEKSRLLSDRFSAERPKGSFSTLEIQRTEQGDSAMYLCASSPPMMGGGETQYFGPGTRLLVL.

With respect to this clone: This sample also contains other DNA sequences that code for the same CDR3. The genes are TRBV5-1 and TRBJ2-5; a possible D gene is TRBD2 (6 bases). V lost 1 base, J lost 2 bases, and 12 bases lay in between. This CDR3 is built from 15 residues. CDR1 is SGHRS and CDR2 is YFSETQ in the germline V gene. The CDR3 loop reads CASSLSSGRQETQYF. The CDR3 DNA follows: TGCGCCAGCAGCTTGTCCTCGGGGAGGCAAGAGACCCAGTACTTC.

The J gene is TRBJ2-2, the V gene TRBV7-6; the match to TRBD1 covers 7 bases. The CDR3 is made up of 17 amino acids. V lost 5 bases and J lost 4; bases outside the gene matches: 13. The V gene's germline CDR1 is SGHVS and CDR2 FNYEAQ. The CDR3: CASSRLIETGPTGELFF. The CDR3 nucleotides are TGTGCCAGCAGCCGCCTGATCGAGACAGGGCCCACCGGGGAGCTGTTTTTT. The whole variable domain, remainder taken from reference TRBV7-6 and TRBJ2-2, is GAGVSQSPRYKVTKRGQDVALRCDPISGHVSLYWYRQALGQGPEFLTYFNYEAQQDKSGLPNDRFSAERPEGSISTLTIQRTEQRDSAMYRCASSRLIETGPTGELFFGEGSRLTVL.

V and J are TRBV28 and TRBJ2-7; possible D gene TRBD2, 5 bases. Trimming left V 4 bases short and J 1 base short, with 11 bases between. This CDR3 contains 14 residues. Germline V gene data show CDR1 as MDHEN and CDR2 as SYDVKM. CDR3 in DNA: TGTGCCAGCAGTTCAGGAGGTTCATCCTACGAGCAGTACTTC. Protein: CASSSGGSSYEQYF. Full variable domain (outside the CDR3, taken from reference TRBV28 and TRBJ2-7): DVKVTQSSRYLVKRTGEKVFLECVQDMDHENMFWYRQDPGLGLRLIYFSYDVKMKEKGDIPEGYSVSREKKERFSLILESASTNQTSMYLCASSSGGSSYEQYFGPGTRLTVT.

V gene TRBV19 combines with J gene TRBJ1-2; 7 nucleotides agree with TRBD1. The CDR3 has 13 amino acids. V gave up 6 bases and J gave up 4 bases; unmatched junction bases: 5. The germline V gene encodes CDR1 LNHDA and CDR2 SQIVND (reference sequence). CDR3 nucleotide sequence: TGTGCCAGTAGCAGGACAGGACCCTATGGCTACACCTTC. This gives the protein CASSRTGPYGYTF.

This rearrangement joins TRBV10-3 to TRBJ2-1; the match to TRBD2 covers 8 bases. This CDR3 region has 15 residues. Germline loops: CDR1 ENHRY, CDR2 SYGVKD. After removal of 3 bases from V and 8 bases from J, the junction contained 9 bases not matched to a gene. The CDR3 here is CAISEKSGGAYEQFF. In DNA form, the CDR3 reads TGTGCCATCAGTGAAAAAAGCGGGGGAGCCTATGAGCAGTTCTTC.

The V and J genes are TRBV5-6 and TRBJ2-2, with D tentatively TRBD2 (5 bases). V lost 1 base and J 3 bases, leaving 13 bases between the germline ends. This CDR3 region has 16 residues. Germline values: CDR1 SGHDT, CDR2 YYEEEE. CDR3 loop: CASSLSWEPYTGELFF. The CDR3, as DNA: TGTGCCAGCAGCTTGTCGTGGGAGCCCTACACCGGGGAGCTGTTTTTT. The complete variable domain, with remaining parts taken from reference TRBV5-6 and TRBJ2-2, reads DAGVTQSPTHLIKTRGQQVTLRCSPKSGHDTVSWYQQALGQGPQFIFQYYEEEERQRGNFPDRFSGHQFPNYSSELNVNALLLGDSALYLCASSLSWEPYTGELFFGEGSRLTVL.

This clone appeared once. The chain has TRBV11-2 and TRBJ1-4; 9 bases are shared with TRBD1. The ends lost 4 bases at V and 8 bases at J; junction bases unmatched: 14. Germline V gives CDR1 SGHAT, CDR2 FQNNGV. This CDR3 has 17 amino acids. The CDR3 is CASSYGATGGAEEKLFF. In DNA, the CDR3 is TGTGCCAGCAGCTACGGGGCAACAGGGGGCGCGGAAGAAAAACTGTTTTTT.

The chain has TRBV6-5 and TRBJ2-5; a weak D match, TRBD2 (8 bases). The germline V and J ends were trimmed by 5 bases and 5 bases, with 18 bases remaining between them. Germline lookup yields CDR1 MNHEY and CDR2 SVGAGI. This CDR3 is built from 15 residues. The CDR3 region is CASSRDSGSLETQYF. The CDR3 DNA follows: TGTGCCAGCAGTAGGGACAGCGGGAGCCTCGAGACCCAGTACTTC.

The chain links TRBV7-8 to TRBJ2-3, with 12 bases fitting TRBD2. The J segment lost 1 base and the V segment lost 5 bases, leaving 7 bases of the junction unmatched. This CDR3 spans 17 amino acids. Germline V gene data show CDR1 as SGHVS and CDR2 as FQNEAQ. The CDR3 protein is CASSLYGTSGRTDTQYF. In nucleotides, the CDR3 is TGTGCCAGCAGCCTCTACGGGACTAGCGGGCGCACAGATACGCAGTATTTT.

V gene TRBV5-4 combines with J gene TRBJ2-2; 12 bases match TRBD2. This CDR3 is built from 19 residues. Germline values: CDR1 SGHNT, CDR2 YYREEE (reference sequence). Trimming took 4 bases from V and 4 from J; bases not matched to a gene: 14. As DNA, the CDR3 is TGTGCCAGCAGCCTCCCGGGACTAGCGGGCCCCACGCGCACCGGGGAGCTGTTTTTT. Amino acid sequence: CASSLPGLAGPTRTGELFF.

The CDR3 DNA is TGTGCCAGCAGCCCCCAGGGAGGGGGTGAAAAACTGTTTTTT. Translated, it gives CASSPQGGGEKLFF. The V gene is TRBV11-2, the J gene TRBJ1-4; the D gene is possibly TRBD1 (6 bases). Germline assignment: CDR1 SGHAT and CDR2 FQNNGV. CDR3 length equals 14 residues. Trimming took 5 bases from V and 7 from J, leaving 14 bases between them.

This chain's CDR3 is CASSLTGSETQYF. CDR3 in DNA: TGTGCCAGCAGCTTAACGGGTTCGGAGACCCAGTACTTC. J is TRBJ2-5 and V is TRBV7-9, with D unclear. Germline lookup yields CDR1 SEHNR and CDR2 FQNEAQ (reference sequence). The germline V and J ends were trimmed by 2 bases and 5 bases, with 9 bases remaining between them. The CDR3 loop spans 13 amino acids.

The CDR3 bases are TGTGCCAGCAGTTACCAGGGAAATACGCAGTATTTT. Translated, it gives CASSYQGNTQYF. The chain is built from TRBV6-5 and TRBJ2-3; a weak D match, TRBD1 (5 bases). Germline assignment: CDR1 MNHEY and CDR2 SVGAGI. Trimming took off 2 bases at V and 7 bases at J, with 7 bases between the two ends. The CDR3 runs 12 residues.

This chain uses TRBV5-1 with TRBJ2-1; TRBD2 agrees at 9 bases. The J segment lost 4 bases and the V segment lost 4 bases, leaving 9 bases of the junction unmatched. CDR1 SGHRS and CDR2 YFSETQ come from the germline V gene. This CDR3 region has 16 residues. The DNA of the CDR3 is TGCGCCAGCAGCCCCTCTCCGACTAGCGGTTACAATGAGCAGTTCTTC. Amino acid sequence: CASSPSPTSGYNEQFF.

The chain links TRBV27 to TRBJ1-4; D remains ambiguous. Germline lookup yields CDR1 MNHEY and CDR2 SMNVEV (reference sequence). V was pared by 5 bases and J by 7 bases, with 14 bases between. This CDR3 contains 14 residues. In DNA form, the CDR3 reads TGTGCCAGCAGTACCGGGATATCGACTGAAAAACTGTTTTTT. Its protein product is CASSTGISTEKLFF.

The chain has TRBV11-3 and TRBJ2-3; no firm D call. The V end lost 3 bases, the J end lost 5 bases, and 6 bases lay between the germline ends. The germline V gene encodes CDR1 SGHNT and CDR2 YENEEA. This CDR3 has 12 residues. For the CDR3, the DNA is TGTGCCAGCAGCTTGCAGGAAGATACGCAGTATTTT. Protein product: CASSLQEDTQYF.

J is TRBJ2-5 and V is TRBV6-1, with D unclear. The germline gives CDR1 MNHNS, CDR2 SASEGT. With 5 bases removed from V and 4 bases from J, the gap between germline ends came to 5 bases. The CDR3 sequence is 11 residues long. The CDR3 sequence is CASSYGETQYF. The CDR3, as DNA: TGTGCCAGCAGTTACGGAGAGACCCAGTACTTC.

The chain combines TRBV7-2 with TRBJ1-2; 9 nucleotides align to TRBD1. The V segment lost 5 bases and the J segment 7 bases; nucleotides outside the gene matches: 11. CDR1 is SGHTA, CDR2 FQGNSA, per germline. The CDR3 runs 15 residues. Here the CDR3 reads CASSLDNRGRVGYTF. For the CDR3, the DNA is TGTGCCAGCAGCCTAGATAACAGGGGGCGGGTTGGCTACACCTTC.

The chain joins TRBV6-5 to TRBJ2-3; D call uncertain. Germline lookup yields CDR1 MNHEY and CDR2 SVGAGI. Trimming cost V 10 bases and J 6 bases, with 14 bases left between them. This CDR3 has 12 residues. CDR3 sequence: CATQANSDTQYF. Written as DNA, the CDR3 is TGTGCCACCCAAGCCAATAGTGATACGCAGTATTTT.

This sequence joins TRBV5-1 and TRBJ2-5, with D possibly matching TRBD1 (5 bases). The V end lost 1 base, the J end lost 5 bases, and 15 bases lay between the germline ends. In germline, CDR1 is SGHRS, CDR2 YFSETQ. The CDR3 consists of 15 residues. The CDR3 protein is CASSLLPGLGETQYF. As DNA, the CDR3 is TGCGCCAGCAGCTTGTTGCCAGGGTTAGGGGAGACCCAGTACTTC.

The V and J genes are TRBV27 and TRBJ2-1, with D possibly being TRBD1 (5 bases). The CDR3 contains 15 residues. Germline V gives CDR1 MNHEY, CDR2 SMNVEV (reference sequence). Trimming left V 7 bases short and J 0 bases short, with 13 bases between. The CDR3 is CASIPDTSSYNEQFF. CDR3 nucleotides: TGTGCCAGCATCCCGGACACGAGCTCCTACAATGAGCAGTTCTTC.

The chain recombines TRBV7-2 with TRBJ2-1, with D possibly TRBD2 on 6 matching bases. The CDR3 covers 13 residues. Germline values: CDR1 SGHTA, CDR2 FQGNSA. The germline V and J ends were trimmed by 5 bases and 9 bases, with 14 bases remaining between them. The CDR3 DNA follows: TGTGCCAGCAGCGAACTAGCTGGGGGTGAGCAGTTCTTC. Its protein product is CASSELAGGEQFF.

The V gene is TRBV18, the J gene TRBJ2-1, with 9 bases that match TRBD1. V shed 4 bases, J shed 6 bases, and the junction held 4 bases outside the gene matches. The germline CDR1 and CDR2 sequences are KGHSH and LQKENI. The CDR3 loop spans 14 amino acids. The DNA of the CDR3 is TGTGCCAGCTCACTGGGGACAGGGAGCAATGAGCAGTTCTTC. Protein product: CASSLGTGSNEQFF.